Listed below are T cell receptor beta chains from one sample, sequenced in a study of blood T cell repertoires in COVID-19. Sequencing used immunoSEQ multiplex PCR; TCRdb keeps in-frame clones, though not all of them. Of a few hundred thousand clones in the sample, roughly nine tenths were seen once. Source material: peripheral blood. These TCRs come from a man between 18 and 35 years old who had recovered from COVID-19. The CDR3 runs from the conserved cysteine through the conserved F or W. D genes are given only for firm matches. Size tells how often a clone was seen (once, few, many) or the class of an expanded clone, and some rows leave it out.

CASSRSGTGNQPQHF	TGTGCCAGCAGCAGATCCGGGACAGGTAATCAGCCCCAGCATTTT	TRBD1	TRBV6-2/TRBV6-3	TRBJ1-5	-
CASSPPSGRQETQYF	TGTGCCAGCTCACCACCGTCAGGGCGCCAAGAGACCCAGTACTTC	-	TRBV18	TRBJ2-5	-
CASSPWTGEFGNTGELFF	TGCGCCAGCAGTCCCTGGACAGGGGAATTCGGTAACACCGGGGAGCTGTTTTTT	TRBD1	TRBV23-1	TRBJ2-2	-
CASSPSTSGAQWETQYF	TGCGCCAGCAGCCCCTCGACTAGCGGGGCCCAGTGGGAGACCCAGTACTTC	TRBD2	TRBV5-1	TRBJ2-5	-
CASSILAGYNEQFF	TGTGCCAGTAGTATCCTAGCGGGATACAATGAGCAGTTCTTC	TRBD2	TRBV19	TRBJ2-1	once
CASSLTILAGNEQFF	TGTGCCAGCAGCCTTACAATCCTAGCGGGGAATGAGCAGTTCTTC	TRBD2	TRBV13	TRBJ2-1	-
CASSLGTGGSPLHF	TGTGCCAGCAGCTTAGGGACAGGGGGTTCACCCCTCCACTTT	TRBD1	TRBV7-9	TRBJ1-6	-
CASSLEGQGASTEAFF	TGTGCCAGCAGTTTAGAGGGACAGGGGGCGAGCACTGAAGCTTTCTTT	TRBD1	TRBV27	TRBJ1-1	-
CASSPTRVSMNTEAFF	TGTGCCAGCAGCCCAACCAGGGTTTCAATGAACACTGAAGCTTTCTTT	-	TRBV5-4	TRBJ1-1	-
CASSLGSGTSGGAAYNEQFF	TGTGCCAGCAGCTTAGGAAGCGGGACTAGCGGGGGGGCGGCCTACAATGAGCAGTTCTTC	TRBD2	TRBV7-6	TRBJ2-1	-
CASRQGLAGTDTQYF	TGTGCCAGCAGGCAGGGACTAGCGGGAACAGATACGCAGTATTTT	TRBD2	TRBV7-3	TRBJ2-3	-
CASSLDQGWNEQFF	TGCGCCAGCAGCTTGGATCAGGGCTGGAATGAGCAGTTCTTC	-	TRBV5-1	TRBJ2-1	-
CASSHPAGGIQETQYF	TGTGCCAGCAGCCACCCCGCCGGGGGTATCCAAGAGACCCAGTACTTC	-	TRBV14	TRBJ2-5	-
CASSIGPSTVNQPQHF	TGTGCCAGTAGTATAGGCCCCTCGACAGTTAATCAGCCCCAGCATTTT	-	TRBV19	TRBJ1-5	-
CASRGGLQGGYEQYF	TGTGCCAGCAGAGGTGGCCTACAAGGAGGCTACGAGCAGTACTTC	-	TRBV6-5	TRBJ2-7	-
CASSPTRNWADTQYF	TGTGCCAGCAGCCCCACTAGGAATTGGGCAGATACGCAGTATTTT	-	TRBV7-8	TRBJ2-3	-
CASSESGLAETDTQYF	TGTGCCAGCAGTGAATCTGGACTAGCGGAGACAGATACGCAGTATTTT	TRBD2	TRBV25-1	TRBJ2-3	-
CASSSATSAPYEQYF	TGTGCCAGCAGCTCCGCGACAAGTGCCCCCTACGAGCAGTACTTC	-	TRBV5-6	TRBJ2-7	-
CASSVGQIGRNSPLHF	TGTGCCAGCAGCGTAGGACAGATTGGCCGCAATTCACCCCTCCACTTT	-	TRBV9	TRBJ1-6	-
CASSPNRDSYEQYF	TGTGCCAGCAGCCCCAACCGGGACAGCTACGAGCAGTACTTC	TRBD1	TRBV7-9	TRBJ2-7	-
CASSFNPENEQFF	TGTGCCAGCAGCTTCAACCCGGAGAATGAGCAGTTCTTC	-	TRBV7-3	TRBJ2-1	-
CASSIGQGLAYGYTF	TGTGCCAGTAGTATAGGGCAGGGGCTCGCCTATGGCTACACCTTC	-	TRBV19	TRBJ1-2	-
CASSSFTGRDYGYTF	TGTGCCAGCAGCTCCTTTACAGGGAGGGACTATGGCTACACCTTC	-	TRBV9	TRBJ1-2	once
CASSEGGNQPQHF	TGTGCCAGCAGCGAGGGTGGCAATCAGCCCCAGCATTTT	-	TRBV7-2	TRBJ1-5	-
CASSQVYSRGQETQYF	TGTGCCAGCAGCCAAGTTTACTCCAGGGGGCAAGAGACCCAGTACTTC	TRBD1	TRBV3-1/TRBV3-2	TRBJ2-5	-
CASSSRTSYPYEQYF	TGTGCCAGCAGTTCAAGGACTAGTTACCCCTACGAGCAGTACTTC	TRBD2	TRBV27	TRBJ2-7	-
CASSYSGTAVGAFF	TGTGCCAGCAGTTACTCGGGGACAGCGGTCGGGGCTTTCTTT	TRBD1	TRBV6-2/TRBV6-3	TRBJ1-1	-
CASSPGTGVNYGYTF	TGTGCCAGCAGCCCAGGCACAGGGGTTAACTATGGCTACACCTTC	TRBD1	TRBV4-2	TRBJ1-2	once
CASSPKGQVNTGELFF	TGTGCCAGCTCACCAAAGGGACAGGTGAACACCGGGGAGCTGTTTTTT	TRBD1	TRBV18	TRBJ2-2	few
CASSQLDRGLNTEAFF	TGCGCCAGCAGCCAGTTGGACAGGGGGCTGAACACTGAAGCTTTCTTT	TRBD1	TRBV4-1	TRBJ1-1	once